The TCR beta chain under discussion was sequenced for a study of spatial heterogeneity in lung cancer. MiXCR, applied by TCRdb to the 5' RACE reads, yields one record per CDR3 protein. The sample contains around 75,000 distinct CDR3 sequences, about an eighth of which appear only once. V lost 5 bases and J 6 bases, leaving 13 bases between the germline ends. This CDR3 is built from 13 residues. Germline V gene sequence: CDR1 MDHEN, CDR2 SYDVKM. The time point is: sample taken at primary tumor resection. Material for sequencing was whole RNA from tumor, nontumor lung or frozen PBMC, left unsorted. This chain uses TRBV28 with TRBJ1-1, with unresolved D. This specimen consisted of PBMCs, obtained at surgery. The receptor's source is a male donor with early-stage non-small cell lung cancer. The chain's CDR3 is CASSPLGVAEAFF. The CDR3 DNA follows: TGTGCCAGCAGTCCCTTAGGCGTGGCTGAAGCTTTCTTT. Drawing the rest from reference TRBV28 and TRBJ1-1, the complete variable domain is DVKVTQSSRYLVKRTGEKVFLECVQDMDHENMFWYRQDPGLGLRLIYFSYDVKMKEKGDIPEGYSVSREKKERFSLILESASTNQTSMYLCASSPLGVAEAFFGQGTRLTVV.